This section outlines one T cell receptor (beta chain) sequence together with its context. This clonotype was seen repeatedly, ten times or more. What antigen it recognizes has not been identified. No base quality information exists; no much larger clone differs at one position. The record originates from a study of T-cell reconstitution after alpha-beta-depleted transplantation in children (dated by TCRdb to the mid-2010s). About the investigation overall: Using TCR repertoire profiling, the study followed T-cell immune reconstitution in a quantitative way in children after TCRalphabeta/CD19-depleted allogeneic hematopoietic cell transplantation.

From a lookup of the germline V gene, CDR1 and CDR2 are KGHSH and LQKENI. Trimmed from V: 2 bases; trimmed from J: 1 base; junction bases lacking a gene match: 0. The CDR3, from cysteine to phenylalanine, totals 15 residues. Of the read, only the CDR3 DNA is kept; its 45 bases are in frame from base 1. The library relied on PCR. Sequencing used an Illumina HiSeq 2500. Molecular barcoding was employed in the preparation of TCR libraries, with unique molecular identifiers being used to normalize TCRbeta repertoire quantification. The public sequencing data were trimmed at Q25 with fastp and processed into clonotypes with MiXCR by TCRdb, which kept only in-frame beta chains. Under each unique CDR3 protein, matching rows form one entry showing the most common genes and DNA. The sample table records some 490,000 distinct CDR3 sequences; about an eighth of these occur just once. In total, the top ten clones hold more than 5.5% of the sample.

The V and J genes are TRBV18 and TRBJ2-3; 10 of the junction bases match TRBD1. The sample here was PBMCs from the stem cell graft donor, taken from the stem cell graft. The TCR was taken from a human donor who donated a stem cell graft to a child with combined immunodeficiency. The CDR3 is CASSPGTGGTDTQYF. The nucleotides read TGTGCCAGCTCACCAGGGACAGGGGGCACAGATACGCAGTATTTT.